The 9 T cell receptor beta chains listed next were all sequenced from one sample in a study of control samples from healthy donors and cancer patients. Assay: immunoSEQ multiplex PCR; the TCRdb copy retains only in-frame clones and omits some. The sample yields some 200,000 clones, 91% seen once. Sequenced sample: blood. The receptors come from a woman between 25 and 40 years old in good health.

Details on this clone: Other DNA sequences in the sample encode the same CDR3. The CDR3: CASSYSQNTEAFF. CDR3 in DNA: TGTGCCAGCAGTTACTCCCAGAACACTGAAGCTTTCTTT. The rearrangement joins TRBV6-5 to TRBJ1-1; no firm D call. V gave up 0 bases and J gave up 1 base, with 3 bases separating them. CDR1 is MNHEY and CDR2 is SVGAGI in the germline V gene. The length of the CDR3 is 13 residues.

The gene calls are TRBV4-1 and TRBJ2-2; 10 bases align to TRBD1. The germline CDR1 and CDR2 sequences are MGHRA and YSYEKL. After removal of 7 bases from V and 4 bases from J, the junction contained 3 bases not matched to a gene. The CDR3 has 14 residues. CDR3 sequence reads: CASTRTGGTGELFF. DNA for the CDR3: TGCGCCAGCACCCGGACAGGGGGCACCGGGGAGCTGTTTTTT.

The CDR3 region is CASSYDDEQFF. The CDR3 DNA sequence: TGTGCCAGCAGCTATGACGATGAGCAGTTCTTC. The V gene is TRBV5-6, the J gene TRBJ2-1, with D uncertain. Germline V CDR1 and CDR2: SGHDT, YYEEEE. This CDR3 spans 11 amino acids. V gave up 3 bases and J gave up 8 bases, with 6 bases separating them.

The chain has TRBV4-1 and TRBJ2-1; no clear D. Germline-derived CDR1 and CDR2 are MGHRA and YSYEKL. The V and J ends lost 0 bases and 8 bases respectively, with 8 bases between them. This CDR3 has 13 residues. This CDR3 reads CASSQEPRYEQFF. In DNA form, the CDR3 reads TGCGCCAGCAGCCAAGAACCCCGCTATGAGCAGTTCTTC.

V and J are TRBV20-1 and TRBJ1-2; 9 nucleotides agree with TRBD1. The germline CDR1 and CDR2 sequences are DFQATT and SNEGSKA (reference sequence). The CDR3 is 11 amino acids. Germline trimming cut 6 bases from V and 6 bases from J; bases unmatched to any gene: 2. In DNA, the CDR3 is TGCAGTGCCCGGGACAGGGATGGCTACACCTTC. Translated, it gives CSARDRDGYTF.

The chain recombines TRBV18 with TRBJ2-3; possible D gene TRBD2, 6 bases. Germline V gene data show CDR1 as KGHSH and CDR2 as LQKENI. The V end was cut by 2 bases, the J end by 4 bases, with 10 bases between. The CDR3 is made up of 14 amino acids. The CDR3, as DNA: TGTGCCAGCTCACCATCACTAGCCGCAGATACGCAGTATTTT. It translates to CASSPSLAADTQYF.

The J gene is TRBJ1-4, the V gene TRBV2; D is possibly TRBD1 (5 bases). CDR1 and CDR2 (germline): SNHLY, FYNNEI. The CDR3 totals 14 residues. V shed 4 bases and J shed 8 bases, with 14 bases lying between them. This CDR3 reads CASSVGRDGEKLFF. The CDR3 DNA follows: TGTGCCAGCAGTGTGGGCAGGGATGGCGAAAAACTGTTTTTT.

The rearrangement links TRBV3-1 (or the pseudogene TRBV3-2) to TRBJ2-5; 11 bases line up with TRBD2. CDR3 length equals 19 residues. V gave up 1 base and J gave up 3 bases; unmatched junction bases: 13. Germline loops: CDR1 LGHDT, CDR2 YNNKEL (reference sequence). Here the CDR3 DNA reads TGTGCCAGCAGCCAAGTCAATAGCGGGGGGGCTGGTACCAAAGAGACCCAGTACTTC. This codes for CASSQVNSGGAGTKETQYF.

The chain has TRBV9 and TRBJ2-5, with 8 nucleotides matching TRBD1. The CDR3 consists of 16 residues. V lost 2 bases, J lost 6 bases, and 12 bases stayed unmatched. The germline gives CDR1 SGDLS, CDR2 YYNGEE. CDR3 region: CASSVGQGALIQTQYF. Here the CDR3 DNA reads TGTGCCAGCAGCGTGGGTCAGGGGGCGCTGATACAGACCCAGTACTTC. Supplemented by reference TRBV9 and TRBJ2-5, the full variable domain reads DSGVTQTPKHLITATGQRVTLRCSPRSGDLSVYWYQQSLDQGLQFLIQYYNGEERAKGNILERFSAQQFPDLHSELNLSSLELGDSALYFCASSVGQGALIQTQYFGPGTRLLVL.